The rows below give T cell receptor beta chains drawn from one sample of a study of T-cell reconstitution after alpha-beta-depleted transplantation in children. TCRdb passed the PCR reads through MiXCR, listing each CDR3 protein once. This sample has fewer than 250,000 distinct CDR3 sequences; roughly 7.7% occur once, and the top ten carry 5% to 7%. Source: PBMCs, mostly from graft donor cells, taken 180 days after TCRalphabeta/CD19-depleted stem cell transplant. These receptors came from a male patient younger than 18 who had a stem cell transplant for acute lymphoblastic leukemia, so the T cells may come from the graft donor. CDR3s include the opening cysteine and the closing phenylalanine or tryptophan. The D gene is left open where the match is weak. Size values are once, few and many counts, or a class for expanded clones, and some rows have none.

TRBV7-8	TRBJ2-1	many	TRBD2	TGTGCCAGCAGCCCGGGACTAGCGAAGAATGAGCAGTTCTTC	CASSPGLAKNEQFF
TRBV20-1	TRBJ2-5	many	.	TGCAGTGCTAGGGGGGCCCCCGAAGAGACCCAGTACTTC	CSARGAPEETQYF
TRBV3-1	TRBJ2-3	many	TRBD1	TGTGCCAGCAGCCAAGCCAGGGGGCGGACAGATACGCAGTATTTT	CASSQARGRTDTQYF
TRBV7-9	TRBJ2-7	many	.	TGTGCCAGCAGCCCACTAGGCTACGAGCAGTACTTC	CASSPLGYEQYF
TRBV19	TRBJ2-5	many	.	TGTGCCAGTAGGCTGGACAGCTTCCAAGAGACCCAGTACTTC	CASRLDSFQETQYF
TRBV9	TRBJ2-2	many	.	TGTGCCAGCAGCGTGGGGTCGCAGTCGGCCGGGGAGCTGTTTTTT	CASSVGSQSAGELFF
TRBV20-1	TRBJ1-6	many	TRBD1	TGCAGTGCTAGAGCCCGCGGACAGGGCCAAAATTCACCCCTCCACTTT	CSARARGQGQNSPLHF
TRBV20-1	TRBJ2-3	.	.	TGCAGTGCTAGGGACCTCTGGAGGGACACAGATACGCAGTATTTT	CSARDLWRDTDTQYF
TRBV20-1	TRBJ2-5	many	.	TGCAGTGCCCTGGCTCCCTCAGAGACCCAGTACTTC	CSALAPSETQYF
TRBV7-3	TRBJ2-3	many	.	TGTGCCAGCAGCTTTCAAGAAAGCACAGATACGCAGTATTTT	CASSFQESTDTQYF
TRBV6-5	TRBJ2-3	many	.	TGTGCCAGCAGTTACTCGATAGGGGCGGACCATACGCAGTATTTT	CASSYSIGADHTQYF
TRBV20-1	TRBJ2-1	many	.	TGCAGTGCTAGAGGGGATAGTTCCTCCTACAATGAGCAGTTCTTC	CSARGDSSSYNEQFF
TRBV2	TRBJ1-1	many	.	TGTGCCAGCAGTGAAGGGACCGTTCTCTTGATGAACACTGAAGCTTTCTTT	CASSEGTVLLMNTEAFF
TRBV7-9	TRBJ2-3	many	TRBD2	TGTGCCAGCAGTGCGCTAGCGGGGGGCCCAGATACGCAGTATTTT	CASSALAGGPDTQYF
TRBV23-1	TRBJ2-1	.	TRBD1	TGCGCCAGCAGTCAACGGACAGGGGCAGGGTACAATGAGCAGTTCTTC	CASSQRTGAGYNEQFF
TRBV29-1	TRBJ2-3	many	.	TGCAGCGCCGATACTGCAGATACGCAGTATTTT	CSADTADTQYF
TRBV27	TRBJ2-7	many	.	TGTGCCAGCAGATTGACACCCACCTACGAGCAGTACTTC	CASRLTPTYEQYF
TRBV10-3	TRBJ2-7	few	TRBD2	TGTGCCATCAGAACTACCGGGACTACTTACGAGCAGTACTTC	CAIRTTGTTYEQYF
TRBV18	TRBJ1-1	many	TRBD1	TGTGCCAGCTCACAGCTCGGACAGGGTGACACTGAAGCTTTCTTT	CASSQLGQGDTEAFF
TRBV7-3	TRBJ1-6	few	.	TGTGCCAGCAGCCCGGGGGGGGCAGGGGATTCACCCCTCCACTTT	CASSPGGAGDSPLHF
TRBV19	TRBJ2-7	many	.	TGTGCCAGTGCGAACGGACTGACTGAGGGCTACGAGCAGTACTTC	CASANGLTEGYEQYF
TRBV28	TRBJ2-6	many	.	TGTGCCAGCAGTTTAAGGGGGGTCTCTGGGGCCAACGTCCTGACTTTC	CASSLRGVSGANVLTF
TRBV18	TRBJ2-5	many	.	TGTGCCAGCTCCCCCTTGGCGGGAAGTGGTCAAGAGACCCAGTACTTC	CASSPLAGSGQETQYF
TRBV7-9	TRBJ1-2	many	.	TGTGCCAGCAGCTTATTACCCCCGGCTGGCTACACCTTC	CASSLLPPAGYTF
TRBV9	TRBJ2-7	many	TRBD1	TGTGCCAGCAGCCTTCCCGACAGGGCGCCCTACGAGCAGTACTTC	CASSLPDRAPYEQYF
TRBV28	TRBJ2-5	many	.	TGTGCCAGCAGTTTTCGGGGGTTATTCCAAGAGACCCAGTACTTC	CASSFRGLFQETQYF
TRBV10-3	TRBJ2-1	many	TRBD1	TGTGCCATCAGTGAGTCGGACAATCTTGGACAGGGCTACAATGAGCAGTTCTTC	CAISESDNLGQGYNEQFF
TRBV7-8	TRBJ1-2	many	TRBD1	TGTGCCAGCAGCTTATTCAGATCCAGATCCTCCGGACAGGGATTCTATGGCTACACCTTC	CASSLFRSRSSGQGFYGYTF
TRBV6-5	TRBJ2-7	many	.	TGTGCCAGCAGTTACGCCCAGACCTCCTACGAGCAGTACTTC	CASSYAQTSYEQYF
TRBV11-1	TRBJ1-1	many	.	TGTGCCAGCAGCTCTTCACAGGGATTGAACACTGAAGCTTTCTTT	CASSSSQGLNTEAFF
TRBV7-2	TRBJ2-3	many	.	TGTGCCAGCAGCTTTTGGAGGGGGGCGAGAGATACGCAGTATTTT	CASSFWRGARDTQYF